These 9 T cell receptor beta chains originate from one sample sequenced in a study of Ad26.COV2.S vaccination and SARS-CoV-2 variants (dated by TCRdb to the early 2020s). Library method: the immunoSEQ multiplex PCR assay. TCRdb provides this immuneACCESS table in a form limited to in-frame rearrangements. Some clones are lacking; in checked studies, under half of them reflect an unresolved V gene, and why the rest are absent is not known. This sample has around 94,000 clones in its table, and around three quarters of those were observed once. The ten largest clones represent roughly 17% of the sample. This specimen's time point label, interpreted: individuals recovered from natural SARS-CoV-2 infection. The material was peripheral blood, obtained after recovery from COVID-19. These TCRs come from a human donor who had recovered from COVID-19.

V is TRBV3-1 (or the pseudogene TRBV3-2) and J is TRBJ1-2, with a weak D call TRBD1 (5 bases). Germline CDR1 LGHDT, CDR2 YNNKEL (reference sequence). The CDR3 sequence is 16 residues long. Trimming stripped 1 base from V and 7 bases from J, with 19 bases between. The CDR3, as DNA: TGTGCCAGCAGCCAAGGCTCTACAGGCCATTCGACTGGCTACACCTTC. Translating gives CASSQGSTGHSTGYTF.

V usage is TRBV12-3 or TRBV12-4 and J usage is TRBJ2-7; no clear D gene. Trimming took off 3 bases at V and 1 base at J, with 4 bases between the two ends. This CDR3 region has 12 residues. The CDR3 is CASSFLSYEQYF. The CDR3 coding sequence is TGTGCCAGCAGTTTTTTGTCCTACGAGCAGTACTTC.

The gene calls are TRBV7-3 and TRBJ2-3; no clear D. Trimming removed 4 bases from V and 6 bases from J, with 14 bases in between. The germline V gene encodes CDR1 SGHTA and CDR2 FQGTGA. The CDR3 is 14 residues long. The chain's CDR3 is CASSYSDASDTQYF. CDR3 coding DNA: TGTGCCAGCAGCTACTCCGACGCTTCGGATACGCAGTATTTT.

V usage is TRBV10-3 and J usage is TRBJ1-2; D is ambiguous. Germline V gene sequence: CDR1 ENHRY, CDR2 SYGVKD. V shed 4 bases and J shed 8 bases, with 11 bases lying between them. This CDR3 has 12 amino acids. CDR3 bases: TGTGCCATCAGTGTTGAAGGCCTAGGCTACACCTTC. This sequence encodes CAISVEGLGYTF.

The sample holds one count of this clone. The V gene is TRBV11-2, the J gene TRBJ2-7; the D gene is possibly TRBD1 (5 bases). CDR1 and CDR2 from the germline V gene are SGHAT and FQNNGV. This CDR3 region has 14 residues. V lost 2 bases and J lost 6, with 14 bases in between. The CDR3 nucleotides read TGTGCCAGCAGCTTATTGCAGGTAACAGGCGAGCAGTACTTC. This codes for CASSLLQVTGEQYF.

Here the CDR3 DNA reads TGTGCCACTCGGGACAGGGGCAATTCAGATACGCAGTATTTT. Protein: CATRDRGNSDTQYF. The chain carries TRBV19 and TRBJ2-3; TRBD1 matches at 10 bases. Per the germline V gene, CDR1 is LNHDA and CDR2 is SQIVND (reference sequence). The CDR3 contains 14 residues. J gave up 4 bases and V 10 bases, and 8 bases lay outside the gene matches. The full variable domain, rest sourced from reference TRBV19 and TRBJ2-3, is DGGITQSPKYLFRKEGQNVTLSCEQNLNHDAMYWYRQDPGQGLRLIYYSQIVNDFQKGDIAEGYSVSREKKESFPLTVTSAQKNPTAFYLCATRDRGNSDTQYFGPGTRLTVL.

This clone has a handful of counts. The chain is built from TRBV29-1 and TRBJ2-3; D is unresolved. Germline CDR1 SQVTM, CDR2 ANQGSEA. Trimming shortened V by 3 bases and J by 2 bases, and 12 bases separated the two germline ends. CDR3 length equals 14 residues. As DNA, the CDR3 is TGCAGCGTTGATGGGCGAACTGCCACAGATACGCAGTATTTT. It yields the protein CSVDGRTATDTQYF.

This sequence joins TRBV7-2 and TRBJ1-1; 12 bases line up with TRBD1. In germline, CDR1 is SGHTA, CDR2 FQGNSA. This CDR3 has 16 amino acids. Trimming cost V 1 base and J 5 bases; bases outside gene matches: 5. This chain's CDR3 is CASSLGGQGARTEAFF. The CDR3 DNA sequence: TGTGCCAGCAGCTTAGGGGGACAGGGGGCACGGACTGAAGCTTTCTTT.

The CDR3 region has the DNA TGTGCCAGCAGCCCGGAGGGGGGACAGGGGGCGGGCTATGGCTACACCTTC. Its translation is CASSPEGGQGAGYGYTF. V and J are TRBV7-3 and TRBJ1-2; 12 bases line up with TRBD1. The germline V gene encodes CDR1 SGHTA and CDR2 FQGTGA. Germline trimming cut 5 bases from V and 4 bases from J; bases unmatched to any gene: 11. The length of the CDR3 is 17 residues.